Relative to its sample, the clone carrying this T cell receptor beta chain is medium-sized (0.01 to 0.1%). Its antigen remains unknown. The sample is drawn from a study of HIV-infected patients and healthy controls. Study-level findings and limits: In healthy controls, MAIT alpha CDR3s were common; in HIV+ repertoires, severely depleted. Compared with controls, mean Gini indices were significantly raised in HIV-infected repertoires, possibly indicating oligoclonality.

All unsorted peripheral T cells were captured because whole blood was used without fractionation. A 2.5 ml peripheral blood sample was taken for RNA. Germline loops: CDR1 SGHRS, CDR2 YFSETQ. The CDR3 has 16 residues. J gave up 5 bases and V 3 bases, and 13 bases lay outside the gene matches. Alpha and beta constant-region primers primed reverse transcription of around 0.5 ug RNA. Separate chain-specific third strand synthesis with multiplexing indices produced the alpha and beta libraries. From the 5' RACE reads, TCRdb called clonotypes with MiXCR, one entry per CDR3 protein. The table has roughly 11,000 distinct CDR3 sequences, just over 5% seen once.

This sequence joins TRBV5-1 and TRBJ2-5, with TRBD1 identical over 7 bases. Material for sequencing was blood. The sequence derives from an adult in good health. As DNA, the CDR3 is TGCGCCAGCAGCTCGATGCTGGGGACAGAGGGTGAGACCCAGTACTTC. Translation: CASSSMLGTEGETQYF.